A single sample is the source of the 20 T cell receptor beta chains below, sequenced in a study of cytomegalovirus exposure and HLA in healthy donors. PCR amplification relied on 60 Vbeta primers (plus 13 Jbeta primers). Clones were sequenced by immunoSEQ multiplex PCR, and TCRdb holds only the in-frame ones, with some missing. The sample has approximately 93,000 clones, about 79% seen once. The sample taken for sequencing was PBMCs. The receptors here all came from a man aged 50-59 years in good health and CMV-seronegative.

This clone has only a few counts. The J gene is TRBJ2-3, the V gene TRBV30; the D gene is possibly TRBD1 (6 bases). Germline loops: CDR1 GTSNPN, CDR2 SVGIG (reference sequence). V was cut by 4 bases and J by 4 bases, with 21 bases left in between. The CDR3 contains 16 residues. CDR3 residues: CAWNWGLFSSADTQYF. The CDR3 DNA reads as TGTGCCTGGAACTGGGGGCTTTTCAGTTCGGCAGATACGCAGTATTTT.

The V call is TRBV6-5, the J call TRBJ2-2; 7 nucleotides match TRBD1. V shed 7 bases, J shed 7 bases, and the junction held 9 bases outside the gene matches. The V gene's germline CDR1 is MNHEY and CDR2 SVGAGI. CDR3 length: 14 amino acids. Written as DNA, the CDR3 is TGTGCCAGCACCATGACAGGGATAAGCGGGGAGCTGTTTTTT. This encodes CASTMTGISGELFF.

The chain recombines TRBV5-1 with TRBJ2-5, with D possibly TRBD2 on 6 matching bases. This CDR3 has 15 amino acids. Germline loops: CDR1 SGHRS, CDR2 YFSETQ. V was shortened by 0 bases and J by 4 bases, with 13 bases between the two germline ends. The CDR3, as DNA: TGCGCCAGCAGCTTGGTCGGGAGCGTCGGAGAGACCCAGTACTTC. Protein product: CASSLVGSVGETQYF.

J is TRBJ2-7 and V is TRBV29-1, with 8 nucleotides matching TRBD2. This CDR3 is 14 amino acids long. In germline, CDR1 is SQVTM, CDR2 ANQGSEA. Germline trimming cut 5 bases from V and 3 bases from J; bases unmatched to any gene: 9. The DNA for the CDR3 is TGCAGCGTTAATGGGGCGGGGGGTTACTACGAGCAGTACTTC. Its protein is CSVNGAGGYYEQYF.

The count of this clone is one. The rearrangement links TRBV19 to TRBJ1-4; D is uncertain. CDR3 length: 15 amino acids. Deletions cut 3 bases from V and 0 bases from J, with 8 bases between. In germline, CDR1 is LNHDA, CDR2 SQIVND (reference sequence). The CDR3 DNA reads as TGTGCCAGTAGTATTTCGGGGACAACTAATGAAAAACTGTTTTTT. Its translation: CASSISGTTNEKLFF.

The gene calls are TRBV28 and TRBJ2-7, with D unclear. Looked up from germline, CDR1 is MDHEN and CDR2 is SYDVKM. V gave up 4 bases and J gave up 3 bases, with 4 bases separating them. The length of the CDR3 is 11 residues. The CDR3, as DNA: TGTGCCAGCAGTTCGTTCTACGAGCAGTACTTC. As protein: CASSSFYEQYF.

The CDR3 protein is CASSSVGTGGNQPQHF. The CDR3 DNA follows: TGTGCCAGCAGTTCCGTAGGGACAGGGGGGAATCAGCCCCAGCATTTT. The chain has TRBV28 and TRBJ1-5, with 11 bases identical to TRBD1. The germline gives CDR1 MDHEN, CDR2 SYDVKM. V was clipped by 4 bases and J by 4 bases; unmatched bases: 6. The CDR3 has 16 amino acids.

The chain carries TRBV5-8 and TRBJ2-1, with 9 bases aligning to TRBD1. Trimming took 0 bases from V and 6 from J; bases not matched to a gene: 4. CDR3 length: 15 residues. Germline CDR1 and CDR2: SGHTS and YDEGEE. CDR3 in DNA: TGTGCCAGCAGCTTGGGACAGGGGGTGCGCAATGAGCAGTTCTTC. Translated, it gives CASSLGQGVRNEQFF.

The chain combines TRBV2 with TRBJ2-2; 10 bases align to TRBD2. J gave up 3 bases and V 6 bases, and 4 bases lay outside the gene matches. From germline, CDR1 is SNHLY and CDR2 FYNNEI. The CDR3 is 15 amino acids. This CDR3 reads CASSASGSYTGELFF. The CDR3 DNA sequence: TGTGCCAGCAGCGCTAGCGGGAGCTACACCGGGGAGCTGTTTTTT.

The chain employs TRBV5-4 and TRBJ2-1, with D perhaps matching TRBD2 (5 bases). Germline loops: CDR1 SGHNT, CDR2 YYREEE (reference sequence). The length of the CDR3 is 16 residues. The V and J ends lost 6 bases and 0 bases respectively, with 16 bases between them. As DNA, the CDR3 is TGTGCCAGCACCCGGGGAACGGCGAGCTCCTACAATGAGCAGTTCTTC. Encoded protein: CASTRGTASSYNEQFF. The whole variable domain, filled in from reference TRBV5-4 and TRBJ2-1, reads ETGVTQSPTHLIKTRGQQVTLRCSSQSGHNTVSWYQQALGQGPQFIFQYYREEENGRGNFPPRFSGLQFPNYSSELNVNALELDDSALYLCASTRGTASSYNEQFFGPGTRLTVL.

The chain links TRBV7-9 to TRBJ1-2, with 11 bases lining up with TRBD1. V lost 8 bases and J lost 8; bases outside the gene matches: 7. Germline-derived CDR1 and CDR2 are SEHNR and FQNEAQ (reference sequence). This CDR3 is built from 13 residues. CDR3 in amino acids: CASRGQGDGGYTF. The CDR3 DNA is TGTGCCAGCCGGGGACAGGGGGATGGGGGCTACACCTTC.

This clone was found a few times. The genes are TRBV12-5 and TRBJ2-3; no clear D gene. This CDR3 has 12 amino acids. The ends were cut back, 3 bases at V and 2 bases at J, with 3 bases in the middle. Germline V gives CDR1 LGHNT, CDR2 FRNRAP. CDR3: CASGFNTDTQYF. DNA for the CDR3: TGTGCTAGTGGTTTTAACACAGATACGCAGTATTTT.

CDR3 coding DNA: TGTGCCATCAGTGTAGGTGTCGGACAGGGTTCATCCTACGAGCAGTACTTC. Translated: CAISVGVGQGSSYEQYF. The genes are TRBV10-3 and TRBJ2-7; 8 positions agree with TRBD1. CDR1 ENHRY and CDR2 SYGVKD come from the germline V gene. There are 17 residues in the CDR3. J was trimmed by 1 base and V by 4 bases; bases with no gene match: 12.

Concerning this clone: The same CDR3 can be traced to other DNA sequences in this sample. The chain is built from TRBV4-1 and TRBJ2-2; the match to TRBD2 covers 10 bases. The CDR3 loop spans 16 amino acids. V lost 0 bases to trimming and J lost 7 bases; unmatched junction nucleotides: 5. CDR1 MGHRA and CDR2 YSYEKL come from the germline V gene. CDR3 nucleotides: TGCGCCAGCAGCCAAGACCCTAGCGGGAGAAACGGGGAGCTGTTTTTT. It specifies CASSQDPSGRNGELFF.

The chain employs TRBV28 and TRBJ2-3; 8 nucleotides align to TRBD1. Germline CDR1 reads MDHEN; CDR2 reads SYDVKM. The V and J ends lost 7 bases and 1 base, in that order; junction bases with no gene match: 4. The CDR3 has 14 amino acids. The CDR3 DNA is TGTGCCAGCAACCCGACAGGGGGCACAGATACGCAGTATTTT. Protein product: CASNPTGGTDTQYF.

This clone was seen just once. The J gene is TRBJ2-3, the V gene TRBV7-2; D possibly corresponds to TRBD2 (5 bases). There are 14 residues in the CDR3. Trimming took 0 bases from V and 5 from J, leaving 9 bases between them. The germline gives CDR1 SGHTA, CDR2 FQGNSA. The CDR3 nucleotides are TGTGCCAGCAGCTTAGCGGGAGCGGTAGATACGCAGTATTTT. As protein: CASSLAGAVDTQYF.

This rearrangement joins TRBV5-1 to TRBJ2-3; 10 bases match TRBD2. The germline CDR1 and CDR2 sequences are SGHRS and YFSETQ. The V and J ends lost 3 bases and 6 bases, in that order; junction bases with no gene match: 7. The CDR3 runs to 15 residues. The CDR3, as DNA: TGCGCCAGCAGCTCCAGCGGGAGGGCCGGGGATACGCAGTATTTT. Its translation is CASSSSGRAGDTQYF.

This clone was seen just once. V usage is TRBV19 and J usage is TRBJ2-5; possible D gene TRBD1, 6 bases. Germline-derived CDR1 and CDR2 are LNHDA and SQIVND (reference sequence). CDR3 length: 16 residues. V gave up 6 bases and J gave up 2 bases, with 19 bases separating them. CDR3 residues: CASSPPRQALQETQYF. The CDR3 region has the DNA TGTGCCAGTAGCCCTCCCCGACAGGCGCTACAAGAGACCCAGTACTTC.

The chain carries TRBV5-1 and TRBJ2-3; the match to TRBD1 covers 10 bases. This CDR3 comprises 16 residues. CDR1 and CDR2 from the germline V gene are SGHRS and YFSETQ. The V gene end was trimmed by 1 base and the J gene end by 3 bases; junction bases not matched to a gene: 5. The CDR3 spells CASSLSRTGGTDTQYF. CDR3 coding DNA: TGCGCCAGCAGCTTGAGTCGGACAGGGGGTACAGATACGCAGTATTTT.

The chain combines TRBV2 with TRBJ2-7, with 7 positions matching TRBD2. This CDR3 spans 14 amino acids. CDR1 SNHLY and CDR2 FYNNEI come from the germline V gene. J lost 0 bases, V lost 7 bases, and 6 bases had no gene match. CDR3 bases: TGTGCCAGCAAAACGGGAGGCCTCTCCTACGAGCAGTACTTC. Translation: CASKTGGLSYEQYF.